The 32 T cell receptor beta chains below all came from one sample that was sequenced in a study of T-cell reconstitution after alpha-beta-depleted transplantation in children. Unique molecular identifiers were incorporated when the TCRbeta library was constructed. Via MiXCR, TCRdb re-called the PCR reads, giving one row per CDR3 protein. The table shows fewer than 550,000 distinct CDR3 sequences, with over 9.5% occurring only once. Sequencing was performed on PBMCs, mostly from graft donor cells, taken 180 days after TCRalphabeta/CD19-depleted stem cell transplant. Receptor source: a female patient between 2 and 15 years old who had a stem cell transplant for aplastic anemia, so the T cells may come from the graft donor.

This clonotype showed up just a few times. The V call is TRBV20-1, the J call TRBJ1-6, with 9 bases lining up with TRBD1. The trim removed 6 bases at V and 5 bases at J, leaving 5 bases unmatched. The length of the CDR3 is 14 residues. CDR1 is DFQATT, CDR2 SNEGSKA, per germline (reference sequence). CDR3 residues: CSAPDRGNNSPLHF. The CDR3 DNA follows: TGCAGTGCCCCGGACAGGGGAAATAATTCACCCCTCCACTTT.

Only a few counts were recorded for this clonotype. The chain carries TRBV6-5 and TRBJ2-1; D is unclear. CDR1 and CDR2 from the germline V gene are MNHEY and SVGAGI. The CDR3 consists of 15 residues. The V and J ends lost 5 bases and 3 bases respectively, with 14 bases between them. The CDR3 sequence: CASSRERRVYNEQFF. CDR3 bases: TGTGCCAGCAGTAGGGAACGACGGGTCTACAATGAGCAGTTCTTC.

This chain uses TRBV5-8 with TRBJ1-6; D gene unclear. Germline V lookup: CDR1 SGHTS, CDR2 YDEGEE. The V gene lost 4 bases and the J gene lost 14 bases, with 7 bases spanning the gap. The CDR3 totals 10 residues. The CDR3 is CASSLVALHF. The CDR3 DNA follows: TGTGCCAGCAGCCTCGTGGCCCTCCACTTT.

At least ten counts were recorded for this clonotype. The V call is TRBV5-1, the J call TRBJ2-3; 8 nucleotides align to TRBD2. The CDR3 sequence is 13 residues long. J was trimmed by 8 bases and V by 4 bases; bases with no gene match: 6. CDR1 is SGHRS and CDR2 is YFSETQ in the germline V gene. The chain's CDR3 is CASSPGSGGTQYF. The CDR3 coding sequence is TGCGCCAGCAGCCCCGGGAGCGGGGGTACGCAGTATTTT.

This chain connects TRBV28 to TRBJ2-3, with TRBD2 as a possible D gene (6 bases). Germline-derived CDR1 and CDR2 are MDHEN and SYDVKM. The V end was cut by 4 bases, the J end by 3 bases, with 14 bases between. CDR3 length: 15 amino acids. The CDR3 DNA reads as TGTGCCAGCAGTTGGCTATCGGGAGTAACAGATACGCAGTATTTT. Translated, it gives CASSWLSGVTDTQYF.

This clonotype was found many times. Written as DNA, the CDR3 is TGTGCCAGCAGCTTGGGGGGGTCCGGCAATGAGCAGTTCTTC. Translated, it gives CASSLGGSGNEQFF. The V and J genes are TRBV7-2 and TRBJ2-1, with 7 bases identical to TRBD2. Germline V gene sequence: CDR1 SGHTA, CDR2 FQGNSA. The CDR3 length is 14 residues. V shed 3 bases, J shed 6 bases, and the junction held 5 bases outside the gene matches.

The rearrangement links TRBV2 to TRBJ2-3; 9 bases are shared with TRBD1. Germline values: CDR1 SNHLY, CDR2 FYNNEI. With V trimmed by 3 bases and J by 0 bases, 1 base remained unmatched. The CDR3 has 15 amino acids. The CDR3 sequence: CASSEDRGSTDTQYF. DNA for the CDR3: TGTGCCAGCAGTGAGGACAGGGGAAGCACAGATACGCAGTATTTT.

This rearrangement joins TRBV5-1 to TRBJ2-1; 9 bases match TRBD2. Germline CDR1 is SGHRS and CDR2 is YFSETQ. CDR3 size: 15 residues. The V and J ends lost 4 bases and 8 bases, in that order; junction bases with no gene match: 10. The CDR3, as DNA: TGCGCCAGCAGCCTGTTAGCGGGAGTCGTACATGAGCAGTTCTTC. Translation gives CASSLLAGVVHEQFF.

The chain recombines TRBV20-1 with TRBJ2-7; no firm D call. The CDR3 is 12 residues long. V dropped 6 bases and J dropped 2 bases, with 11 bases sitting between them. Germline V gene data show CDR1 as DFQATT and CDR2 as SNEGSKA (reference sequence). The CDR3 spells CSASGEAYEQYF. The CDR3 bases are TGCAGTGCGTCGGGTGAGGCCTACGAGCAGTACTTC.

The rearrangement joins TRBV7-6 to TRBJ2-4; 8 nucleotides match TRBD1. This CDR3 comprises 16 residues. Germline CDR1 and CDR2: SGHVS and FNYEAQ. Unmatched junction bases numbered 5, after V lost 4 bases and J lost 0 bases. The CDR3 DNA reads TGTGCCAGCAGCTCTGGACAGGGTCGAGCCAAAAACATTCAGTACTTC. It yields the protein CASSSGQGRAKNIQYF.

The rearrangement links TRBV9 to TRBJ2-1; TRBD2 matches 7 bases. This CDR3 comprises 15 residues. V lost 2 bases and J lost 1; bases outside the gene matches: 3. Germline V gene data show CDR1 as SGDLS and CDR2 as YYNGEE. DNA of the CDR3: TGTGCCAGCAGCGTCGGACTAGGATCCTACAATGAGCAGTTCTTC. Its protein is CASSVGLGSYNEQFF.

The gene calls are TRBV12-3 or TRBV12-4 and TRBJ2-5; 11 bases are a match to TRBD2. V lost 3 bases and J lost 5; bases outside the gene matches: 11. The CDR3 consists of 17 residues. CDR3 loop: CASSFPETSGRFETQYF. Written as DNA, the CDR3 is TGTGCCAGCAGTTTTCCCGAAACTAGCGGGAGATTTGAGACCCAGTACTTC.

This clonotype was recorded a few times. The chain has TRBV7-2 and TRBJ2-3; 9 bases map to TRBD2. Trimming removed 2 bases from V and 2 bases from J; junction bases left unmatched: 5. Germline CDR1 SGHTA, CDR2 FQGNSA. The CDR3 totals 16 residues. The DNA for the CDR3 is TGTGCCAGCAGCTTATGGCTAGCGGGACCCACAGATACGCAGTATTTT. It encodes CASSLWLAGPTDTQYF.

The rearrangement uses TRBV5-1 and TRBJ2-7; D is ambiguous. The length of the CDR3 is 14 residues. Deletions cut 0 bases from V and 3 bases from J, with 10 bases between. The germline V gene has CDR1 SGHRS and CDR2 YFSETQ. This CDR3 reads CASSLADGFYEQYF. DNA of the CDR3: TGCGCCAGCAGCTTGGCCGACGGATTCTACGAGCAGTACTTC.

The chain couples TRBV9 to TRBJ2-1; D not certain. Germline V gives CDR1 SGDLS, CDR2 YYNGEE. This CDR3 is built from 15 residues. Trimming removed 0 bases at V and 6 bases at J, with 13 bases between. This CDR3 is CASSVGGRAGNEQFF. The CDR3 DNA sequence: TGTGCCAGCAGCGTAGGTGGTAGGGCAGGCAATGAGCAGTTCTTC. The full variable domain, in which reference TRBV9 and TRBJ2-1 provide the parts outside the CDR3, is DSGVTQTPKHLITATGQRVTLRCSPRSGDLSVYWYQQSLDQGLQFLIQYYNGEERAKGNILERFSAQQFPDLHSELNLSSLELGDSALYFCASSVGGRAGNEQFFGPGTRLTVL.

The sample holds many counts of this clonotype. The J gene is TRBJ2-1, the V gene TRBV20-1; a weak D match, TRBD2 (6 bases). CDR3 length: 15 amino acids. Germline V gene sequence: CDR1 DFQATT, CDR2 SNEGSKA (reference sequence). V was cut by 5 bases and J by 0 bases, with 14 bases left in between. The CDR3 DNA sequence: TGCAGTGCTTTTAGCGGATTGAGCTCCTACAATGAGCAGTTCTTC. It yields the protein CSAFSGLSSYNEQFF.

This clonotype was seen once. The rearrangement uses TRBV6-1 and TRBJ2-2; TRBD1 matches 7 bases. There are 17 residues in the CDR3. Trimming cost V 9 bases and J 3 bases; bases outside gene matches: 16. Germline V gives CDR1 MNHNS, CDR2 SASEGT. CDR3: CASNPSATGIYTGELFF. DNA for the CDR3: TGTGCCAGTAATCCTTCAGCGACAGGGATCTACACCGGGGAGCTGTTTTTT.

This clonotype was seen a few times. V and J are TRBV6-2 or TRBV6-3 and TRBJ1-2; a weak D match, TRBD1 (6 bases). Germline V gene data show CDR1 as MNHEY and CDR2 as SVGEGT. V was trimmed by 7 bases and J by 6 bases, leaving 15 bases between them. This CDR3 region has 13 residues. CDR3 nucleotides: TGTGCCAGCAACTACCGGCAGGGGCATGGCTACACCTTC. It is translated as CASNYRQGHGYTF.

This clonotype appeared a few times. This chain uses TRBV29-1 with TRBJ1-1, with TRBD1 as a possible D gene (5 bases). In germline, CDR1 is SQVTM, CDR2 ANQGSEA. Between the trimmed V and J ends, which lost 8 bases and 4 bases, there was a span of 14 bases. CDR3 length equals 12 residues. The CDR3 DNA sequence: TGCAGCTCTGGAGGCGGGACCACTGAAGCTTTCTTT. Translated: CSSGGGTTEAFF.

The chain has TRBV6-5 and TRBJ2-5; D not resolved. Between the trimmed V and J ends, which lost 0 bases and 1 base, there was a span of 9 bases. The CDR3 contains 15 residues. CDR1 and CDR2 from the germline V gene are MNHEY and SVGAGI. The DNA of the CDR3 is TGTGCCAGCAGTTACTCAGGGCGGCTCCAAGAGACCCAGTACTTC. Encoded protein: CASSYSGRLQETQYF.

At least ten counts were recorded for this clonotype. J is TRBJ2-2 and V is TRBV29-1; 14 bases align to TRBD2. The J segment lost 7 bases and the V segment lost 0 bases, leaving 7 bases of the junction unmatched. CDR1 SQVTM and CDR2 ANQGSEA come from the germline V gene. The CDR3 has 17 amino acids. This CDR3 is CSVEESGLAGVSGELFF. Written as DNA, the CDR3 is TGCAGCGTTGAAGAGTCGGGACTAGCGGGAGTTAGCGGGGAGCTGTTTTTT.

This chain connects TRBV11-2 to TRBJ1-2; the match to TRBD1 covers 7 bases. The length of the CDR3 is 13 residues. After removal of 2 bases from V and 4 bases from J, the junction contained 1 base not matched to a gene. The V gene's germline CDR1 is SGHAT and CDR2 FQNNGV. The CDR3 DNA follows: TGTGCCAGCAGCTTAACAGGGGCCTATGGCTACACCTTC. Its translation: CASSLTGAYGYTF.

This clonotype occurred many times. The chain combines TRBV10-3 with TRBJ1-1, with D tentatively TRBD1 (5 bases). The CDR3 spans 15 residues. Trimming pared 6 bases from V and 0 bases from J, leaving 14 bases between. Germline assignment: CDR1 ENHRY and CDR2 SYGVKD. CDR3 in DNA: TGTGCCATCAGAGACACCGGGACGGTGAACACTGAAGCTTTCTTT. This encodes CAIRDTGTVNTEAFF.

The chain has TRBV28 and TRBJ2-3; the match to TRBD1 covers 7 bases. Germline V lookup: CDR1 MDHEN, CDR2 SYDVKM. The CDR3 extends over 16 amino acids. Trimming removed 8 bases from V and 0 bases from J; junction bases left unmatched: 11. The CDR3 DNA reads TGTGCCAGCGCGGCCGGGGACAGCATTAGCACAGATACGCAGTATTTT. Translating it yields CASAAGDSISTDTQYF.

The chain recombines TRBV19 with TRBJ1-1; 12 bases align to TRBD1. The CDR3 has 14 residues. CDR1 is LNHDA, CDR2 SQIVND, per germline (reference sequence). Unmatched junction bases numbered 6, after V lost 6 bases and J lost 7 bases. CDR3 in amino acids: CASRWGQGAIEAFF. CDR3 DNA: TGTGCCAGTAGATGGGGACAGGGGGCAATTGAAGCTTTCTTT. The variable domain in full, with the rest retrieved from reference TRBV19 and TRBJ1-1, is DGGITQSPKYLFRKEGQNVTLSCEQNLNHDAMYWYRQDPGQGLRLIYYSQIVNDFQKGDIAEGYSVSREKKESFPLTVTSAQKNPTAFYLCASRWGQGAIEAFFGQGTRLTVV.

A few counts support this clonotype. V gene TRBV21-1 combines with J gene TRBJ1-3. TRBV21-1 corresponds to a pseudogene. The CDR3 contains 19 residues. CDR3 protein: CASSPKSRRRYNSGNTIYF. The CDR3 bases are TGTGCCAGCAGCCCTAAATCCAGACGGAGGTATAACTCTGGAAACACCATATATTTT.

This sequence joins TRBV15 and TRBJ1-6, with TRBD1 matching over 7 bases. CDR1 is LNHNV and CDR2 is YYDKDF in the germline V gene (reference sequence). The trim removed 1 base at V and 3 bases at J, leaving 3 bases unmatched. The CDR3 totals 16 residues. This CDR3 is CATSRGRDSYNSPLHF. Written as DNA, the CDR3 is TGTGCCACCAGCAGAGGCCGGGACAGCTATAATTCACCCCTCCACTTT.

This clonotype was seen only a few times. The chain's CDR3 is CASSLDKTYEQYV. The CDR3 DNA reads as TGTGCCAGCAGCTTAGACAAAACCTACGAGCAGTACGTC. This rearrangement joins TRBV7-9 to TRBJ2-7; no reliable D call. Germline CDR1 SEHNR, CDR2 FQNEAQ (reference sequence). V lost 1 base to trimming and J lost 2 bases, with 6 bases between them. The CDR3 has 13 residues.

This clonotype was seen a handful of times. The chain has TRBV7-8 and TRBJ2-2; the D gene is possibly TRBD1 (5 bases). CDR1 is SGHVS, CDR2 FQNEAQ, per germline. V was shortened by 4 bases and J by 4 bases, with 22 bases between the two germline ends. This CDR3 has 18 residues. CDR3 sequence: CASSSRTTFSRGTGELFF. CDR3 DNA: TGTGCCAGCAGCTCGCGAACGACCTTCTCAAGGGGCACCGGGGAGCTGTTTTTT.

This clonotype has more than one count but fewer than ten. The rearrangement joins TRBV28 to TRBJ2-7; 7 nucleotides agree with TRBD1. V dropped 6 bases and J dropped 2; count of bases not matched to a gene: 10. CDR3 length equals 15 residues. The germline V gene has CDR1 MDHEN and CDR2 SYDVKM. CDR3 protein: CASSRTGTVTYEQYF. DNA for the CDR3: TGTGCCAGCAGCCGGACCGGGACAGTTACCTACGAGCAGTACTTC. The whole variable domain, remainder taken from reference TRBV28 and TRBJ2-7, is DVKVTQSSRYLVKRTGEKVFLECVQDMDHENMFWYRQDPGLGLRLIYFSYDVKMKEKGDIPEGYSVSREKKERFSLILESASTNQTSMYLCASSRTGTVTYEQYFGPGTRLTVT.

This chain links TRBV7-7 with TRBJ2-1; 14 bases line up with TRBD2. J was trimmed by 12 bases and V by 5 bases; bases with no gene match: 15. Per germline, CDR1 SSHAT and CDR2 FNYEAQ (reference sequence). There are 17 residues in the CDR3. This CDR3 reads CASSPETSGGELGRQFF. CDR3 DNA: TGTGCCAGCAGCCCCGAGACTAGCGGGGGGGAGTTGGGGCGGCAGTTCTTC.

This chain joins TRBV29-1 and TRBJ1-2, with D possibly TRBD1 on 5 matching bases. V lost 1 base and J lost 2, with 11 bases in between. This CDR3 is 14 amino acids long. Per germline, CDR1 SQVTM and CDR2 ANQGSEA. Here the CDR3 DNA reads TGCAGCGTTGAAGTGACAGAACCGAACTATGGCTACACCTTC. It codes for CSVEVTEPNYGYTF.